The clone carrying this T cell receptor beta chain came up many times. This sample stems from a study of T-cell reconstitution after alpha-beta-depleted transplantation in children. During its preparation, the TCRbeta library received unique molecular identifiers. TCRdb re-derived calls from the PCR reads in MiXCR, one entry per CDR3 protein. The repertoire holds about 91,000 distinct CDR3 sequences, with approximately 8.4% as singletons. The sample consisted of PBMCs from the stem cell graft donor, taken from the stem cell graft. The sequence derives from a human donor who donated a stem cell graft to a child with congenital amegakaryocytic thrombocytopenia.

CDR3 sequence (DNA): TGCGCCAGCAGCCAAGAACAGGTGGTGGCGTTCGAGCAGTACTTC. Protein: CASSQEQVVAFEQYF. The J gene is TRBJ2-7, the V gene TRBV4-1; D is perhaps TRBD1 (5 bases). The V gene lost 0 bases and the J gene lost 6 bases, with 15 bases spanning the gap. The CDR3 has 15 amino acids. Per germline, CDR1 MGHRA and CDR2 YSYEKL.